This T cell receptor (beta chain) comes out of a study of cytomegalovirus exposure and HLA in healthy donors. Findings and limits, study-wide: Sequencing probably produced one cluster of sequence variants that were highly shared.

Germline CDR1 is SGHTA and CDR2 is FQGNSA. V lost 6 bases to trimming and J lost 4 bases; unmatched junction nucleotides: 6. This CDR3 has 14 amino acids. The PCR had 60 Vbeta and 13 Jbeta primers. TCRdb keeps only in-frame clones here, not all; method: immunoSEQ multiplex PCR. The sample yields about 130,000 clones, more than 70% seen once. Comment on this clone: Its antigen is unidentified.

V gene TRBV7-2 combines with J gene TRBJ2-5; TRBD2 matches at 9 bases. This sequence originates from a man aged 35-49 years in good health and CMV-seronegative. Sequenced: PBMCs. The CDR3 loop reads CASSSPSGAETQYF. DNA of the CDR3: TGTGCCAGCAGTTCTCCTAGCGGGGCAGAGACCCAGTACTTC.